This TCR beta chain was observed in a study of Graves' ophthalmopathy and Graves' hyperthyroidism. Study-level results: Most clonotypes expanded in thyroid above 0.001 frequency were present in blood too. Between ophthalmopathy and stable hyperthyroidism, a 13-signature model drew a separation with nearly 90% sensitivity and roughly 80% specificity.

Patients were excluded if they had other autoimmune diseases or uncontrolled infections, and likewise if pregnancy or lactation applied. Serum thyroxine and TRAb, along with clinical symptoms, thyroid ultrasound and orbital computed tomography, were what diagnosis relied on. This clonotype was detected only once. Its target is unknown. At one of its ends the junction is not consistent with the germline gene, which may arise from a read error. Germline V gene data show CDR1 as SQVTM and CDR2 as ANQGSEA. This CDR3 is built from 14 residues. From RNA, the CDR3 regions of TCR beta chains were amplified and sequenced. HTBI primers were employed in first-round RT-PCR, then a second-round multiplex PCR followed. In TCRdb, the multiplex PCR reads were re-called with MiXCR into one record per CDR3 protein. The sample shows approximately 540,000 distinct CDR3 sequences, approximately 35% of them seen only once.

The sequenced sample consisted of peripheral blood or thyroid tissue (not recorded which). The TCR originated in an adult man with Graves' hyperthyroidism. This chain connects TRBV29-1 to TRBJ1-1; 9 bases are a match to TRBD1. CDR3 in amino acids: CAWKKGQGNTEAFF. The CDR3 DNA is TGTGCCTGGAAGAAGGGACAGGGGAACACTGAAGCTTTCTTT.